This entry describes one T cell receptor beta chain. Its matching antigen is unknown. The data derive from a study of blood T cells in healthy people across ages. Study-level points and caveats: Unsorted PBMC material precluded a definitive naive versus antigen-experienced comparison.

Combining a sample-barcoded 5' primer with a J-beta primer mix, a second PCR ran for roughly 7 to 11 cycles. TCRdb redid the calling of the 5' RACE reads with MiXCR, one entry per CDR3 protein. The data contain fewer than 900,000 distinct CDR3 sequences, roughly 40% of them singletons. The CDR3 loop spans 14 amino acids. Germline-derived CDR1 and CDR2 are SGHTA and FQGNSA. V gave up 5 bases and J gave up 7 bases, with 17 bases separating them. V gene TRBV7-2 combines with J gene TRBJ1-2; D is perhaps TRBD1 (5 bases). The specimen sequenced was blood. This clonotype originated in a man between 18 and 35 years old in good health. The CDR3 loop reads CASSPTGTKIGYTF. CDR3 nucleotide sequence: TGTGCCAGCAGCCCGACCGGGACGAAAATTGGCTACACCTTC. Based on the CDR3 plus reference TRBV7-2 and TRBJ1-2, the full variable domain is GAGVSQSPSNKVTEKGKDVELRCDPISGHTALYWYRQSLGQGLEFLIYFQGNSAPDKSGLPSDRFSAERTGGSVSTLTIQRTQQEDSAVYLCASSPTGTKIGYTFGSGTRLTVV.